The 8 T cell receptor beta chains listed next were all sequenced from one sample in a study of blood T cells in healthy people across ages. Next came a second PCR, run for about 6 to 11 cycles, which used a sample-barcoded 5' primer along with a J-beta primer mix. TCRdb re-derived calls from the 5' RACE reads in MiXCR, one entry per CDR3 protein. Among around 900,000 distinct CDR3 sequences, just over 50% were seen once, and the ten largest hold about 22%. The sequenced sample was blood. The receptors shown here come from a woman in her fifties or sixties in good health.

This clonotype was seen more than once but under ten times. This sequence joins TRBV6-6 and TRBJ2-7; unclear D gene. V dropped 0 bases and J dropped 3 bases, with 9 bases sitting between them. In germline, CDR1 is MNHNY, CDR2 SVGAGI (reference sequence). The CDR3 has 14 amino acids. CDR3 DNA sequence: TGTGCCAGCAGTTACTCGGATAGAGACTACGAGCAGTACTTC. Its translation: CASSYSDRDYEQYF.

V is TRBV6-1 and J is TRBJ1-4; 7 bases fit TRBD1. From germline, CDR1 is MNHNS and CDR2 SASEGT. The V segment lost 0 bases and the J segment 0 bases; nucleotides outside the gene matches: 1. This CDR3 spans 16 amino acids. Here the CDR3 DNA reads TGTGCCAGCAGTGAAGCCGGGACAGCAACTAATGAAAAACTGTTTTTT. Translating it yields CASSEAGTATNEKLFF.

The chain uses TRBV28 and TRBJ2-5; 7 bases are a match to TRBD2. This CDR3 spans 19 amino acids. J lost 0 bases, V lost 7 bases, and 20 bases had no gene match. Germline V CDR1 and CDR2: MDHEN, SYDVKM. CDR3 bases: TGTGCCAGCATGATCTCCCCGCTAGCGGAGCACGCGTACCAAGAGACCCAGTACTTC. Translated, it gives CASMISPLAEHAYQETQYF.

The chain joins TRBV12-3 or TRBV12-4 to TRBJ2-3; D is perhaps TRBD1 (6 bases). Trimming shortened V by 6 bases and J by 0 bases, and 13 bases separated the two germline ends. This CDR3 is built from 15 residues. The CDR3 DNA reads TGTGCCAGCAGCGCAACAGGGTATAGCACAGATACGCAGTATTTT. Protein sequence: CASSATGYSTDTQYF.

At least ten counts were recorded for this clonotype. The genes are TRBV12-3 or TRBV12-4 and TRBJ2-6; D is unclear. The length of the CDR3 is 17 residues. V was cut by 5 bases and J by 2 bases, with 16 bases left in between. The CDR3 bases are TGTGCCAGCAGTCCAGGACCAGTTCACGCTGGGGCCAACGTCCTGACTTTC. Translation: CASSPGPVHAGANVLTF.

The J gene is TRBJ2-3, the V gene TRBV7-2; 7 nucleotides align to TRBD2. The CDR3 length is 16 residues. The V segment lost 2 bases and the J segment 1 base; nucleotides outside the gene matches: 6. The germline gives CDR1 SGHTA, CDR2 FQGNSA. The CDR3 DNA sequence: TGTGCCAGCAGCTTACAGGGAGGGAGGGGCACAGATACGCAGTATTTT. Its translation is CASSLQGGRGTDTQYF.

This rearrangement joins TRBV27 to TRBJ2-2, with 7 bases identical to TRBD2. V trimming: 0 bases; J trimming: 4 bases; junction bases outside the gene matches: 8. This CDR3 has 17 amino acids. Germline V gene sequence: CDR1 MNHEY, CDR2 SMNVEV (reference sequence). The DNA of the CDR3 is TGTGCCAGCAGTTTATCGGTGACTAGCTCATCCACCGGGGAGCTGTTTTTT. This translates into CASSLSVTSSSTGELFF.

The chain uses TRBV28 and TRBJ1-1; D is possibly TRBD1 (5 bases). Trimming left V 6 bases short and J 4 bases short, with 15 bases between. This CDR3 is 14 amino acids long. Germline assignment: CDR1 MDHEN and CDR2 SYDVKM. The CDR3 here is CASRDSSGITEAFF. In DNA form, the CDR3 reads TGTGCCAGCAGAGATTCATCAGGGATCACTGAAGCTTTCTTT.